This T cell receptor beta chain was identified in a study of T cells expressing NK-cell markers. TCRdb reprocessed the 5' RACE reads, keeping one entry per CDR3 protein, no DNA. The ten most abundant clones cover over 1.1% of a sample with some 500,000 distinct CDR3 sequences. CDR3 length equals 14 residues. This chain uses TRBV12-3 or TRBV12-4 with TRBJ1-2. The origin of this receptor is a woman between 50 and 59 years old in good health. The sequenced sample consisted of blood T cells: a sorted CD56 or NKG2C T cell subset, CD4+ or CD8+ T cells, or bulk PBMC T cells (not recorded which). The CDR3 here is CASSSGLTRGGYTF.